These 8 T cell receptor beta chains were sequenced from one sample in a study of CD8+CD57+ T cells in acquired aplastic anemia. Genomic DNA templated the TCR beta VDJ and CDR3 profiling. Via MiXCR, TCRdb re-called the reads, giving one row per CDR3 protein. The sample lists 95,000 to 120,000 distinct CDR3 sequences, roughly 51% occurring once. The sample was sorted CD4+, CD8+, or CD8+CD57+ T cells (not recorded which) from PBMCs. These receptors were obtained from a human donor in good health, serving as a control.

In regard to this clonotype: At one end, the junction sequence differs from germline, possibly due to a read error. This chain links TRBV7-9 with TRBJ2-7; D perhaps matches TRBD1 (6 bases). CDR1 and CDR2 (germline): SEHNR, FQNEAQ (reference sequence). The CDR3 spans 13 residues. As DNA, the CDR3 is TGCGCCAGCAGCCCACAGGGCTTGGGCGAGCAGTACTTC. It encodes CASSPQGLGEQYF. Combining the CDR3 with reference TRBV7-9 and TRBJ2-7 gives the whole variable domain DTGVSQNPRHKITKRGQNVTFRCDPISEHNRLYWYRQTLGQGPEFLTYFQNEAQLEKSRLLSDRFSAERPKGSFSTLEIQRTEQGDSAMYLCASSPQGLGEQYFGPGTRLTVT.

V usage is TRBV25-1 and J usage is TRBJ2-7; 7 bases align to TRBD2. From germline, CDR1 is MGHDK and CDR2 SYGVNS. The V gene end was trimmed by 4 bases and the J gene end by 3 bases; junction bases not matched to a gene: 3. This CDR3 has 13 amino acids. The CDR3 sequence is CASSGGEGYEQYF. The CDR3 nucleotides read TGTGCCAGCAGTGGGGGGGAGGGCTACGAGCAGTACTTC.

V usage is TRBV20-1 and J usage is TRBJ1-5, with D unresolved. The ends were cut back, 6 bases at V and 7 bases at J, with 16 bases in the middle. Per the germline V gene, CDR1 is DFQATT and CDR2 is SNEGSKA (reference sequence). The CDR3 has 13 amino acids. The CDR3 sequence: CSAATDKRQPQHF. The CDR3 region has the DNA TGCAGTGCCGCGACCGACAAGAGGCAGCCCCAGCATTTT.

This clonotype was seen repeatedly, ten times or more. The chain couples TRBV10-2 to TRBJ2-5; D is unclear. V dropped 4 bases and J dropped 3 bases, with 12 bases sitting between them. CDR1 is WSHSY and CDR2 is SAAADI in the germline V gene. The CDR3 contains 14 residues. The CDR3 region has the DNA TGCGCCAGCAGTGGTTATACCATAGAAGAGACCCAGTACTTC. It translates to CASSGYTIEETQYF.

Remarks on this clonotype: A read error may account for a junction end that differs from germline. Here the CDR3 DNA reads TGTGCCAGCAGTTTAGGTAGATACGGGGCCACTGAGGCTTTCTTT. Protein product: CASSLGRYGATEAFF. V and J are TRBV12-3 or TRBV12-4 and TRBJ1-1; a possible D gene is TRBD1 (5 bases). This CDR3 is 15 amino acids long.

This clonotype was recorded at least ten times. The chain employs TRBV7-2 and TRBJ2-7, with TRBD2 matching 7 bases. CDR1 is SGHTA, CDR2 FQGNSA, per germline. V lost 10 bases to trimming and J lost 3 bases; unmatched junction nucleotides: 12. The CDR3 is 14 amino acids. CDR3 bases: TGTGCCACCAAGTTGGCGGGGGAGTTCTACGAGCAGTACTTC. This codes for CATKLAGEFYEQYF.

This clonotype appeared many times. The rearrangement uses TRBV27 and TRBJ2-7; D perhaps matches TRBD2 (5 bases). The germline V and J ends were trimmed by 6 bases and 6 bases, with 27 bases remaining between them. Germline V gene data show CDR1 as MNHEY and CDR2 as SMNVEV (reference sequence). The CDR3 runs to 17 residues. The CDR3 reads CASSSPTLDGVHSEQYF. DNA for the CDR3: TGTGCCAGCAGCTCCCCGACCCTAGACGGGGTCCATAGCGAGCAGTACTTC.

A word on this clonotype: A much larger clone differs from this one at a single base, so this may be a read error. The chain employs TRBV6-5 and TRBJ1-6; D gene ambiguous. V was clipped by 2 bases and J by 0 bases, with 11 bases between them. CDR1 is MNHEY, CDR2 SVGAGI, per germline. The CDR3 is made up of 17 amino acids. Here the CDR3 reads CASSYREASSYNSPLHF. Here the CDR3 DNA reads TGTGCCAGCAGTTACCGGGAGGCCAGCTCCTATAATTCACCCCTCCACTTT.